Listed below are T cell receptor beta chains from one sample, sequenced in a study of T cell responses to AZD1222 COVID-19 vaccine. Only in-frame clones appear in the TCRdb table, and some are missing; sequencing was by immunoSEQ multiplex PCR. The table records around 65,000 clones, approximately 87% of them present only once. The sample in question was peripheral blood, obtained 28 days after the second AZD1222 dose. These receptors were collected from an adult who received the AZD1222 COVID-19 vaccine. The CDR3 runs from the conserved cysteine through the conserved F or W. A D gene is named only where the DNA matches it firmly. For some rows the clone size is stated as once, few or many, or as a class when expanded; others skip it.

cdr3_nt: TGTGCCATCAGCGAACAAACGGGGCTAGCCAAAAACATTCAGTACTTC
cdr3_aa: CAISEQTGLAKNIQYF
clone_size: .
cdr3_length: 16
d_call: .
v_call: TRBV10-3
j_call: TRBJ2-4

cdr3_nt: TGCAGCGTCTTCGACAGGGGGGACACCGGGGAGCTGTTTTTT
cdr3_aa: CSVFDRGDTGELFF
clone_size: .
cdr3_length: 14
d_call: TRBD1
v_call: TRBV29-1
j_call: TRBJ2-2

cdr3_nt: TGTGCCAGCAGCCAGGGACAGGGTATACACGAGCAGTACTTC
cdr3_aa: CASSQGQGIHEQYF
clone_size: few
cdr3_length: 14
d_call: TRBD1
v_call: TRBV7-9
j_call: TRBJ2-7

cdr3_nt: TGTGCCAGCAAGGACTGGGACTACACAGATACGCAGTATTTT
cdr3_aa: CASKDWDYTDTQYF
clone_size: few
cdr3_length: 14
d_call: TRBD2
v_call: TRBV2
j_call: TRBJ2-3

cdr3_nt: TGTGCCAGCAGCTTCGGACTCTCCTACGAGCAGTACTTC
cdr3_aa: CASSFGLSYEQYF
clone_size: few
cdr3_length: 13
d_call: .
v_call: TRBV7-9
j_call: TRBJ2-7

cdr3_nt: TGTGCCAGCAGCCAAGACCCCTCCCGCAGCTCTGGAAACACCATATATTTT
cdr3_aa: CASSQDPSRSSGNTIYF
clone_size: .
cdr3_length: 17
d_call: .
v_call: TRBV3-1/TRBV3-2
j_call: TRBJ1-3

cdr3_nt: TGTGCCAGCAGCGCCCAACAGGGCACCTACGAGCAGTACTTC
cdr3_aa: CASSAQQGTYEQYF
clone_size: once
cdr3_length: 14
d_call: .
v_call: TRBV9
j_call: TRBJ2-7

cdr3_nt: TGTGCCAGCAATTCGGGGGGCACCTACAATGAGCAGTTCTTC
cdr3_aa: CASNSGGTYNEQFF
clone_size: .
cdr3_length: 14
d_call: .
v_call: TRBV6-5
j_call: TRBJ2-1

cdr3_nt: TGTGCCAGTAGTATAGATCTGGGGCAGGTATACAATGAGCAGTTCTTC
cdr3_aa: CASSIDLGQVYNEQFF
clone_size: .
cdr3_length: 16
d_call: .
v_call: TRBV19
j_call: TRBJ2-1

cdr3_nt: TGTGCCAGCAGACGGACAGGGGGTACTGAAGCTTTCTTT
cdr3_aa: CASRRTGGTEAFF
clone_size: .
cdr3_length: 13
d_call: TRBD1
v_call: TRBV3-1/TRBV3-2
j_call: TRBJ1-1

cdr3_nt: TGTGCCAGCAGCTCGGGGGGCATGGGCACTGAAGCTTTCTTT
cdr3_aa: CASSSGGMGTEAFF
clone_size: .
cdr3_length: 14
d_call: .
v_call: TRBV5-4
j_call: TRBJ1-1

cdr3_nt: TGTGCAAGTCGCCAACTAGCGGGAGAATACGAGCAGTACTTC
cdr3_aa: CASRQLAGEYEQYF
clone_size: .
cdr3_length: 14
d_call: .
v_call: TRBV12-2
j_call: TRBJ2-7

cdr3_nt: TGCGCCAGCACCCGTAGCGGGGGGGCCGGCGGGGAGCTGTTTTTT
cdr3_aa: CASTRSGGAGGELFF
clone_size: .
cdr3_length: 15
d_call: TRBD2
v_call: TRBV5-1
j_call: TRBJ2-2

cdr3_nt: TGTGCCAGCAGTTACCTTATGAACACTGAAGCTTTCTTT
cdr3_aa: CASSYLMNTEAFF
clone_size: .
cdr3_length: 13
d_call: .
v_call: TRBV6-5
j_call: TRBJ1-1

cdr3_nt: TGTGCCAGCAGCCCCACCCGGCCGGACAGGACAGAGGGCTACACCTTC
cdr3_aa: CASSPTRPDRTEGYTF
clone_size: .
cdr3_length: 16
d_call: TRBD1
v_call: TRBV7-9
j_call: TRBJ1-2

cdr3_nt: TGCAGTGCTAGTGGAGGTCAAGGACAGGGGATTGCAACTGAAGCTTTCTTT
cdr3_aa: CSASGGQGQGIATEAFF
clone_size: many
cdr3_length: 17
d_call: TRBD1
v_call: TRBV20-1
j_call: TRBJ1-1

cdr3_nt: TGTGCCAGCAGGAGATCAGGTGAAGAGACCCAGTACTTC
cdr3_aa: CASRRSGEETQYF
clone_size: .
cdr3_length: 13
d_call: .
v_call: TRBV25-1
j_call: TRBJ2-5

cdr3_nt: TGTGCCAGCAGTTTCGCAGGGGGAATCGGGGAGCTGTTTTTT
cdr3_aa: CASSFAGGIGELFF
clone_size: .
cdr3_length: 14
d_call: TRBD1
v_call: TRBV27
j_call: TRBJ2-2

cdr3_nt: TGCGCCAGCAGTGAAGAGCGGGAGTGGTCCTACAATGAGCAGTTCTTC
cdr3_aa: CASSEEREWSYNEQFF
clone_size: .
cdr3_length: 16
d_call: TRBD2
v_call: TRBV10-1
j_call: TRBJ2-1

cdr3_nt: TGTGCCTGGAGTGCCGGACTAGCGATGTACGAGCAGTACTTC
cdr3_aa: CAWSAGLAMYEQYF
clone_size: .
cdr3_length: 14
d_call: TRBD2
v_call: TRBV30
j_call: TRBJ2-7

cdr3_nt: TGCGCCAGCAGTTCTGGACTAGCGGAAGGCACAGATACGCAGTATTTT
cdr3_aa: CASSSGLAEGTDTQYF
clone_size: .
cdr3_length: 16
d_call: TRBD2
v_call: TRBV5-1
j_call: TRBJ2-3

cdr3_nt: TGCGCCAGCAGCCGATCCGGGACAGGCGTCGAGGAGCAGTACTTC
cdr3_aa: CASSRSGTGVEEQYF
clone_size: few
cdr3_length: 15
d_call: TRBD1
v_call: TRBV5-1
j_call: TRBJ2-7

cdr3_nt: TGTGCCACCAGCAGTGAGGTTAGCAATCAGCCCCAGCATTTT
cdr3_aa: CATSSEVSNQPQHF
clone_size: once
cdr3_length: 14
d_call: .
v_call: TRBV15
j_call: TRBJ1-5

cdr3_nt: TGTGCCAGCAGCTCCGCCCGGGGACTAGCGGGAGTTAACGAGCAGTACTTC
cdr3_aa: CASSSARGLAGVNEQYF
clone_size: .
cdr3_length: 17
d_call: TRBD2
v_call: TRBV7-2
j_call: TRBJ2-7

cdr3_nt: TGTGCCAGCAGTTACGGGGTACGGCTTCGGTATGGCTACACCTTC
cdr3_aa: CASSYGVRLRYGYTF
clone_size: .
cdr3_length: 15
d_call: .
v_call: TRBV6-2/TRBV6-3
j_call: TRBJ1-2

cdr3_nt: TGTGCCAGCAGTGAATCGTATCGGGGCTTCTCTGGAAACACCATATATTTT
cdr3_aa: CASSESYRGFSGNTIYF
clone_size: .
cdr3_length: 17
d_call: .
v_call: TRBV25-1
j_call: TRBJ1-3